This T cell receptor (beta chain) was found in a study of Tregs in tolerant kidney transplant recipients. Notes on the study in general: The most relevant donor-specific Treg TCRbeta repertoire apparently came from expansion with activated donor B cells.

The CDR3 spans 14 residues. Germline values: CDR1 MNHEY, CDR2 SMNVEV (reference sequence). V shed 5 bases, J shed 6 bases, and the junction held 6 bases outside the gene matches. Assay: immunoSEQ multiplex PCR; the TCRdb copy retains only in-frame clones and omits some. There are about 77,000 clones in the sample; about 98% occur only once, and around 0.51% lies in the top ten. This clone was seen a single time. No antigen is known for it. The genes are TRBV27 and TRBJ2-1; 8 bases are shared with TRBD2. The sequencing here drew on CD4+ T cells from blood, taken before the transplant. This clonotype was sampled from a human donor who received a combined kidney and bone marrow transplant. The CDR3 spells CASSHRGGLNEQFF. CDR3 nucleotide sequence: TGTGCCAGCAGTCACCGCGGGGGGCTCAATGAGCAGTTCTTC.